The present entry profiles one T cell receptor beta chain with its context. What it recognizes is unknown. V shed 5 bases and J shed 5 bases, with 9 bases lying between them. The germline V gene has CDR1 MNHNY and CDR2 SVGAGI (reference sequence). This CDR3 spans 12 amino acids. The data stem from a study of a mutant IDH1 vaccine in newly diagnosed glioma. Overall study: Patients were started on vaccination 4-6 weeks after radiotherapy alone, or with temozolomide cycles.

Whole-study findings and limits: Pseudoprogression seemingly bore no relation to changes in top peripheral T cell clonotypes.

Clones were read by immunoSEQ multiplex PCR, and TCRdb kept only the in-frame ones, dropping some. The sample yields about 83,000 clones, about 81% seen once. Described time point: week 47, end of study. Vaccination comprised doses that each held 300 ug of mutant IDH1 20-mer peptide, plus topical imiquimod. The source of this sequence is a middle-aged man with glioma. The sequenced sample was PBMCs, obtained from a glioma patient whose treatment included an IDH1 peptide vaccine. This chain joins TRBV6-6 and TRBJ2-5; D is perhaps TRBD1 (5 bases). This CDR3 reads CASSDSGETQYF. The CDR3 nucleotides read TGTGCCAGCAGTGACAGTGGGGAGACCCAGTACTTC.